This paragraph reports one TCR beta chain. In the source study's methods: Amplification from reference gene primers served as the basis for estimated nucleated cell counts. The assay was immunoSEQ multiplex PCR, and TCRdb's table has in-frame clones only and misses some. V, J and clone size are those of that table, while D and trimming were read from the DNA. The table shows tens of thousands of clones, with 80% to 90% occurring only once. The data stem from a study of blood T cell repertoires in COVID-19. About the study: Acute-phase and convalescent COVID-19 samples originated in the United States, Italy and Spain. PBMCs, B-cell-depleted T cells, or T cells provided the cDNA or gDNA that made up the material.

CDR1 is MDHEN and CDR2 is SYDVKM in the germline V gene. The CDR3 sequence is 16 residues long. The junction had 14 bases not matched to a gene; V was cut back by 6 bases and J by 4 bases. The sequenced material came from peripheral blood. The chain is built from TRBV28 and TRBJ2-7; TRBD1 matches at 8 bases. This TCR derives from a human donor in a cohort sampled during active COVID-19. The donor label of this sample is uncertain. The CDR3 loop is CASRDTGTGRAYEQYF. CDR3 nucleotide sequence: TGTGCCAGCAGAGACACCGGGACAGGAAGGGCTTACGAGCAGTACTTC.